A single sample gave rise to the 6 T cell receptor beta chains below, sequenced in a study of T cells in localized non-small cell lung cancer. Libraries were prepared by immunoSEQ multiplex PCR; TCRdb keeps only in-frame clonotypes and omits some of them. The sample records about 2,700 clones, 25% to 35% being singletons. The input for sequencing was normal lung tissue next to the tumor, taken before any cancer treatment. These receptors all come from an older female donor with stage I squamous cell lung carcinoma.

The rearrangement links TRBV28 to TRBJ2-7; D call uncertain. Trimming pared 3 bases from V and 6 bases from J, leaving 12 bases between. The CDR3 totals 13 residues. Germline V gene data show CDR1 as MDHEN and CDR2 as SYDVKM. The chain's CDR3 is CASSFNSVGEQYF. Written as DNA, the CDR3 is TGTGCCAGCAGTTTTAACTCCGTGGGCGAGCAGTACTTC.

A few counts support this clone. The chain has TRBV28 and TRBJ2-7, with TRBD2 identical over 8 bases. Germline V gives CDR1 MDHEN, CDR2 SYDVKM. V shed 5 bases and J 6 bases; nucleotides not matched to a gene: 12. The CDR3 is made up of 15 amino acids. The CDR3 loop is CASSITGGTRGEQYF. CDR3 in DNA: TGTGCCAGCAGTATAACCGGTGGGACTAGGGGCGAGCAGTACTTC.

This clone was detected only a few times. The chain combines TRBV11-3 with TRBJ1-5; TRBD1 matches at 10 bases. Looked up from germline, CDR1 is SGHNT and CDR2 is YENEEA. This CDR3 spans 15 amino acids. Trimming at V came to 5 bases and at J to 6 bases, leaving 7 bases not matched to a gene. DNA for the CDR3: TGTGCCAGCAGCCCCAGACAGGGGGCGGTTCAGCCCCAGCATTTT. It encodes CASSPRQGAVQPQHF. The variable domain in full, completed from reference TRBV11-3 and TRBJ1-5, reads EAGVVQSPRYKIIEKKQPVAFWCNPISGHNTLYWYLQNLGQGPELLIRYENEEAVDDSQLPKDRFSAERLKGVDSTLKIQPAELGDSAVYLCASSPRQGAVQPQHFGDGTRLSIL.

The rearrangement joins TRBV9 to TRBJ1-1; 8 bases map to TRBD1. CDR1 and CDR2 from the germline V gene are SGDLS and YYNGEE. This CDR3 region has 14 residues. Trimming took 4 bases from V and 4 from J; bases not matched to a gene: 6. The CDR3 DNA is TGTGCCAGCAGCCCACAACAGGGGGTCACTGAAGCTTTCTTT. Its translation is CASSPQQGVTEAFF.

J is TRBJ2-7 and V is TRBV28, with TRBD1 identical over 7 bases. V lost 4 bases and J lost 0; bases outside the gene matches: 3. Germline V gives CDR1 MDHEN, CDR2 SYDVKM. The CDR3 has 14 amino acids. The CDR3 DNA reads TGTGCCAGCAGTTCAGGGGGAAGCTCCTACGAGCAGTACTTC. Protein product: CASSSGGSSYEQYF.

This chain connects TRBV5-1 to TRBJ1-5; TRBD1 might be the D (5 bases). V shed 0 bases and J shed 6 bases, with 10 bases lying between them. Germline CDR1 SGHRS, CDR2 YFSETQ. This CDR3 comprises 14 residues. Here the CDR3 reads CASSLGGDGQPQHF. Here the CDR3 DNA reads TGCGCCAGCAGCTTGGGAGGGGACGGTCAGCCCCAGCATTTT.